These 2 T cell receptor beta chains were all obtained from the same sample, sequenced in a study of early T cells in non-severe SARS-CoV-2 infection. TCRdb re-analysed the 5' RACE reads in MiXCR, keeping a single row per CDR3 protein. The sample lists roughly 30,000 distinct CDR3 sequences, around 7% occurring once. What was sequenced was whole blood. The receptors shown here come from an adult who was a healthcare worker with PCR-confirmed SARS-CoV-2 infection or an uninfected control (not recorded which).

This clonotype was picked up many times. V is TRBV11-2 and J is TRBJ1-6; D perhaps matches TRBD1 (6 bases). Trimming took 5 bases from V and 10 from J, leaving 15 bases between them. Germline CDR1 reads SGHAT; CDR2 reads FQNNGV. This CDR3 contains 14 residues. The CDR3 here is CASSPTQGRSPLHF. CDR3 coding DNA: TGTGCCAGCAGCCCCACGCAGGGGAGGTCACCCCTCCACTTT.

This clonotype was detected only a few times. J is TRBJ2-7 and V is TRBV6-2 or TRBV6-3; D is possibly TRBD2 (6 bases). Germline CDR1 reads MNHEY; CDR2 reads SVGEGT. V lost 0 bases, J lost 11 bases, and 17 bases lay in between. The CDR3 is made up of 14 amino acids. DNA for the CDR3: TGTGCCAGCAGTTACTCGACGGGGGAAAGTGGGAAGTACTTC. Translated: CASSYSTGESGKYF.